What follows are 28 T cell receptor beta chains derived from one specimen sequenced in a study of shared clonotypes between healthy human individuals. Profiled with immunoSEQ multiplex PCR; TCRdb holds only in-frame clones, not every one. The sample has 1.5 million to 1.9 million clones; roughly 98% are singletons. Sequencing was done on a sample of naive CD4+ T cells sorted from blood. Subset in this sample: CD45RA+ positively selected. Every receptor here comes from a man aged 25 to 45 in good health.

The chain employs TRBV6-1 and TRBJ2-7; no definite D call. V shed 3 bases and J shed 0 bases, with 6 bases lying between them. Looked up from germline, CDR1 is MNHNS and CDR2 is SASEGT. There are 13 residues in the CDR3. The CDR3 loop reads CASSEGLSYEQYF. The CDR3 coding sequence is TGTGCCAGCAGTGAGGGCCTCTCCTACGAGCAGTACTTC.

The rearrangement links TRBV18 to TRBJ2-7; 8 nucleotides line up with TRBD1. CDR1 and CDR2 from the germline V gene are KGHSH and LQKENI. The length of the CDR3 is 18 residues. V trimming: 8 bases; J trimming: 3 bases; junction bases outside the gene matches: 21. Here the CDR3 reads CASQRAGTGLLVNYEQYF. Written as DNA, the CDR3 is TGTGCCAGCCAAAGAGCCGGGACAGGCCTCCTTGTGAACTACGAGCAGTACTTC.

This chain uses TRBV6-5 with TRBJ2-1; D call uncertain. CDR1 MNHEY and CDR2 SVGAGI come from the germline V gene. This CDR3 has 11 amino acids. The V end was cut by 5 bases, the J end by 5 bases, with 4 bases between. CDR3 DNA: TGTGCCAGCAGTCGCCACAATGAGCAGTTCTTC. The encoded protein is CASSRHNEQFF.

The CDR3 here is CASTLGGSGRFAYNEQFF. The CDR3, as DNA: TGTGCCAGCACCTTAGGTGGTAGCGGGAGGTTCGCCTACAATGAGCAGTTCTTC. The V call is TRBV28, the J call TRBJ2-1; 10 bases fit TRBD2. Germline V gene sequence: CDR1 MDHEN, CDR2 SYDVKM. This CDR3 has 18 amino acids. V gave up 7 bases and J gave up 2 bases; unmatched junction bases: 14.

The chain combines TRBV28 with TRBJ1-4; a weak D match, TRBD1 (6 bases). CDR3 length: 13 residues. Per germline, CDR1 MDHEN and CDR2 SYDVKM. The V and J ends lost 2 bases and 10 bases respectively, with 11 bases between them. The CDR3: CASSLGPRGKLFF. CDR3 DNA sequence: TGTGCCAGCAGTTTAGGGCCCAGGGGAAAACTGTTTTTT.

This chain links TRBV30 with TRBJ2-5; D remains ambiguous. Trimming took off 3 bases at V and 5 bases at J, with 16 bases between the two ends. CDR1 and CDR2 from the germline V gene are GTSNPN and SVGIG (reference sequence). The CDR3 is 14 amino acids. CDR3 nucleotide sequence: TGTGCCTGGAGGAAACCACCCCTAGGGGAGACCCAGTACTTC. This translates into CAWRKPPLGETQYF.

The chain carries TRBV7-9 and TRBJ2-2, with D unresolved. The V end lost 5 bases, the J end lost 5 bases, and 12 bases lay between the germline ends. CDR3 length: 14 residues. Germline CDR1 SEHNR, CDR2 FQNEAQ (reference sequence). The CDR3 reads CASSTPRGTGELFF. CDR3 coding DNA: TGTGCCAGCAGCACTCCGCGTGGGACCGGGGAGCTGTTTTTT. The full variable domain, completed using reference TRBV7-9 and TRBJ2-2, is DTGVSQNPRHKITKRGQNVTFRCDPISEHNRLYWYRQTLGQGPEFLTYFQNEAQLEKSRLLSDRFSAERPKGSFSTLEIQRTEQGDSAMYLCASSTPRGTGELFFGEGSRLTVL.

The rearrangement joins TRBV5-6 to TRBJ1-2; 8 bases fit TRBD1. The junction had 8 bases not matched to a gene; V was cut back by 3 bases and J by 1 base. In germline, CDR1 is SGHDT, CDR2 YYEEEE. There are 16 residues in the CDR3. The CDR3 loop reads CASSSSGTGDNYGYTF. The DNA of the CDR3 is TGTGCCAGCAGCTCCTCCGGGACAGGCGATAACTATGGCTACACCTTC.

J is TRBJ2-3 and V is TRBV4-1, with TRBD2 matching over 7 bases. The CDR3 spans 16 residues. Germline loops: CDR1 MGHRA, CDR2 YSYEKL. After removal of 4 bases from V and 6 bases from J, the junction contained 13 bases not matched to a gene. The CDR3 coding sequence is TGCGCCAGCAGCCGATTAGCGGGTCCTCCCTCGGATACGCAGTATTTT. Translated: CASSRLAGPPSDTQYF.

The rearrangement links TRBV28 to TRBJ1-2, with D possibly being TRBD1 (6 bases). The CDR3 is made up of 14 amino acids. Germline V CDR1 and CDR2: MDHEN, SYDVKM. The V end lost 8 bases, the J end lost 8 bases, and 21 bases lay between the germline ends. DNA for the CDR3: TGTGCCAGCCGTGGGGGGGCTGAACTATGGGGCTACACCTTC. Encoded protein: CASRGGAELWGYTF.

The J gene is TRBJ2-1, the V gene TRBV29-1; 7 nucleotides align to TRBD2. V gave up 3 bases and J gave up 0 bases; unmatched junction bases: 2. The CDR3 spans 14 residues. Looked up from germline, CDR1 is SQVTM and CDR2 is ANQGSEA. The CDR3 coding sequence is TGCAGCGTTGACAGGACTAGCTCCTACAATGAGCAGTTCTTC. Its translation is CSVDRTSSYNEQFF.

The J gene is TRBJ2-7, the V gene TRBV27, with 11 positions matching TRBD2. The CDR3 loop spans 15 amino acids. Germline V gene sequence: CDR1 MNHEY, CDR2 SMNVEV (reference sequence). The J segment lost 7 bases and the V segment lost 5 bases, leaving 10 bases of the junction unmatched. The CDR3 sequence: CASSRIAGGLEEQYF. Written as DNA, the CDR3 is TGTGCCAGCAGTCGAATAGCGGGAGGGCTTGAAGAGCAGTACTTC.

The chain links TRBV7-9 to TRBJ2-7; TRBD2 agrees at 7 bases. CDR1 is SEHNR and CDR2 is FQNEAQ in the germline V gene (reference sequence). This CDR3 spans 10 amino acids. The J segment lost 4 bases and the V segment lost 11 bases, leaving 2 bases of the junction unmatched. The DNA of the CDR3 is TGTGCCGCGGGAGCATACGAGCAGTACTTC. Translated, it gives CAAGAYEQYF.

The DNA for the CDR3 is TGTGCCAGCGGCTCTAGCACAGATACGCAGTATTTT. This codes for CASGSSTDTQYF. The V gene is TRBV19, the J gene TRBJ2-3; D ambiguous. V was pared by 9 bases and J by 0 bases, with 7 bases between. The CDR3 has 12 amino acids. Germline values: CDR1 LNHDA, CDR2 SQIVND (reference sequence).

This chain joins TRBV19 and TRBJ2-7; 9 positions agree with TRBD1. After removal of 3 bases from V and 5 bases from J, the junction contained 11 bases not matched to a gene. CDR1 and CDR2 from the germline V gene are LNHDA and SQIVND (reference sequence). The CDR3 length is 16 residues. The CDR3 sequence is CASSIPRGTGSHEQYF. CDR3 DNA: TGTGCCAGTAGTATCCCACGGGGGACAGGGAGCCACGAGCAGTACTTC.

This chain connects TRBV28 to TRBJ1-3; D unclear. The CDR3 runs 15 residues. CDR1 and CDR2 (germline): MDHEN, SYDVKM. The germline V and J ends were trimmed by 6 bases and 0 bases, with 12 bases remaining between them. The CDR3, as DNA: TGTGCCAGCAGCCTTCCCGGGCTCTCTGGAAACACCATATATTTT. Its translation is CASSLPGLSGNTIYF. The full variable domain, with the rest looked up from reference TRBV28 and TRBJ1-3, is DVKVTQSSRYLVKRTGEKVFLECVQDMDHENMFWYRQDPGLGLRLIYFSYDVKMKEKGDIPEGYSVSREKKERFSLILESASTNQTSMYLCASSLPGLSGNTIYFGEGSWLTVV.

As for this clone: This sample includes further DNA sequences coding for the same CDR3. The CDR3 DNA reads TGTGCCAGCAGTGAAACCGGGGAGCTGTTTTTT. Translation gives CASSETGELFF. This chain joins TRBV9 and TRBJ2-2; D ambiguous. The CDR3 extends over 11 amino acids. Germline V gives CDR1 SGDLS, CDR2 YYNGEE. Trimming left V 5 bases short and J 5 bases short, with 4 bases between.

This clone has just one count. CDR3 residues: CASSAAGVQYF. For the CDR3, the DNA is TGCGCCAGCAGCGCGGCTGGGGTTCAGTACTTC. The chain couples TRBV5-1 to TRBJ2-4; no clear D gene. Germline CDR1 reads SGHRS; CDR2 reads YFSETQ. The CDR3 extends over 11 amino acids. V was trimmed by 4 bases and J by 11 bases, leaving 10 bases between them.

In regard to this clone: Other nucleotide sequences in the sample specify the same CDR3. This chain uses TRBV28 with TRBJ2-3; 13 bases fit TRBD2. V was clipped by 4 bases and J by 6 bases; unmatched bases: 4. The length of the CDR3 is 15 residues. The V gene's germline CDR1 is MDHEN and CDR2 SYDVKM. The CDR3 sequence: CASSSLAGGADTQYF. In DNA form, the CDR3 reads TGTGCCAGCAGTTCACTAGCGGGAGGGGCCGATACGCAGTATTTT.

This clone has only one observation. The chain uses TRBV6-1 and TRBJ2-1; TRBD2 aligns across 8 bases. The CDR3 has 13 amino acids. The ends lost 8 bases at V and 5 bases at J; junction bases unmatched: 5. Germline CDR1 reads MNHNS; CDR2 reads SASEGT. CDR3 nucleotide sequence: TGTGCCAGCGAACTAGCGGCAAACAATGAGCAGTTCTTC. This sequence encodes CASELAANNEQFF.

This rearrangement joins TRBV2 to TRBJ2-3; no clear D gene. CDR1 and CDR2 (germline): SNHLY, FYNNEI. V lost 4 bases to trimming and J lost 2 bases, with 10 bases between them. The CDR3 totals 14 residues. CDR3 in amino acids: CASSGWVTTDTQYF. The CDR3 nucleotides read TGTGCCAGCAGTGGGTGGGTCACCACAGATACGCAGTATTTT.

The rearrangement uses TRBV28 and TRBJ2-1; TRBD1 matches 9 bases. CDR3 size: 15 residues. V lost 5 bases, J lost 8 bases, and 10 bases stayed unmatched. Germline V CDR1 and CDR2: MDHEN, SYDVKM. CDR3 loop: CASSRRGQGIHEQFF. CDR3 bases: TGTGCCAGCAGTCGCCGGGGACAGGGAATCCATGAGCAGTTCTTC.

The V call is TRBV6-4, the J call TRBJ2-1, with 11 bases lining up with TRBD1. The V gene's germline CDR1 is MRHNA and CDR2 SNTAGT. This CDR3 comprises 16 residues. The ends lost 4 bases at V and 9 bases at J; junction bases unmatched: 11. Here the CDR3 DNA reads TGTGCCAGCAGTGTAAGTCCTGGGACAGGGGGTGTTGAGCAGTTCTTC. It translates to CASSVSPGTGGVEQFF.

The J gene is TRBJ2-2, the V gene TRBV27, with unresolved D. V lost 5 bases to trimming and J lost 3 bases, with 4 bases between them. Germline V gives CDR1 MNHEY, CDR2 SMNVEV (reference sequence). This CDR3 contains 12 residues. The CDR3 nucleotides read TGTGCCAGCAGTACTCACACCGGGGAGCTGTTTTTT. It encodes CASSTHTGELFF.

This clone showed up just once. This chain uses TRBV7-8 with TRBJ2-5; 10 nucleotides agree with TRBD1. The CDR3 is 13 residues long. The V gene end was trimmed by 7 bases and the J gene end by 4 bases; junction bases not matched to a gene: 3. Germline lookup yields CDR1 SGHVS and CDR2 FQNEAQ. CDR3 in amino acids: CASNDRGRETQYF. The CDR3 coding sequence is TGTGCCAGCAACGACAGGGGGCGAGAGACCCAGTACTTC.

The genes are TRBV9 and TRBJ2-3; 8 bases agree with TRBD2. CDR1 and CDR2 (germline): SGDLS, YYNGEE. The CDR3 length is 17 residues. V lost 2 bases, J lost 5 bases, and 13 bases stayed unmatched. Written as DNA, the CDR3 is TGTGCCAGCAGCGTGGCGGGGGGAGTGAGGATTGGAGATACGCAGTATTTT. Amino acid sequence: CASSVAGGVRIGDTQYF.

The genes are TRBV11-2 and TRBJ2-1; D is possibly TRBD1 (5 bases). Germline CDR1 and CDR2: SGHAT and FQNNGV. V shed 5 bases and J shed 8 bases, with 13 bases lying between them. This CDR3 is built from 13 residues. In nucleotides, the CDR3 is TGTGCCAGCAGCCCGTATCTCAGGGATGAGCAGTTCTTC. Translating gives CASSPYLRDEQFF.

On this clone itself: This sample also contains other DNA sequences that code for the same CDR3. The V call is TRBV7-6, the J call TRBJ2-1; TRBD2 matches at 10 bases. V lost 1 base, J lost 5 bases, and 2 bases stayed unmatched. Looked up from germline, CDR1 is SGHVS and CDR2 is FNYEAQ. This CDR3 spans 15 amino acids. The CDR3 region is CASSLGTSGNNEQFF. CDR3 bases: TGTGCCAGCAGCTTAGGGACTAGCGGTAACAATGAGCAGTTCTTC. Combining the CDR3 with reference TRBV7-6 and TRBJ2-1 gives the whole variable domain GAGVSQSPRYKVTKRGQDVALRCDPISGHVSLYWYRQALGQGPEFLTYFNYEAQQDKSGLPNDRFSAERPEGSISTLTIQRTEQRDSAMYRCASSLGTSGNNEQFFGPGTRLTVL.